This passage covers 29 T cell receptor beta chains from one sample sequenced in a study of T cell repertoires in cytomegalovirus infection. These receptors' antigens are unknown. In TCRdb, the reads were re-called with MiXCR into one record per CDR3 protein. Of 350,000 to 400,000 distinct CDR3 sequences listed, about 35% are singletons. The source material was cultured PBMCs, sampled from culture after CMV antigen stimulation. The source is a human donor in good health (CMV status not recorded). Some clones in this sample may be carry-over from other donors' samples.

A few counts support this clonotype. The chain is built from TRBV19 and TRBJ1-4; D perhaps matches TRBD1 (5 bases). The V gene's germline CDR1 is LNHDA and CDR2 SQIVND (reference sequence). V lost 8 bases and J lost 5, with 15 bases in between. The CDR3 contains 14 residues. The CDR3 here is CASVRGGSNEKLFF. The CDR3 DNA reads TGTGCCAGTGTCCGGGGCGGGTCCAATGAAAAACTGTTTTTT. The complete variable domain, with remaining parts taken from reference TRBV19 and TRBJ1-4, reads DGGITQSPKYLFRKEGQNVTLSCEQNLNHDAMYWYRQDPGQGLRLIYYSQIVNDFQKGDIAEGYSVSREKKESFPLTVTSAQKNPTAFYLCASVRGGSNEKLFFGSGTQLSVL.

CDR3 sequence: CASSSPPGDTQYF. The DNA of the CDR3 is TGTGCCAGCAGCTCCCCACCCGGAGATACGCAGTATTTT. This sequence joins TRBV7-2 and TRBJ2-3, with D hard to call. The CDR3 extends over 13 amino acids. V lost 4 bases and J lost 5, with 10 bases in between. Germline lookup yields CDR1 SGHTA and CDR2 FQGNSA. Complete variable domain (other parts from reference TRBV7-2 and TRBJ2-3): GAGVSQSPSNKVTEKGKDVELRCDPISGHTALYWYRQSLGQGLEFLIYFQGNSAPDKSGLPSDRFSAERTGGSVSTLTIQRTQQEDSAVYLCASSSPPGDTQYFGPGTRLTVL.

A note on this clonotype: A much larger clone is a single base away; this may be a read error. The V gene is TRBV7-6, the J gene TRBJ1-1; D unresolved. The germline V and J ends were trimmed by 1 base and 2 bases, with 5 bases remaining between them. This CDR3 comprises 13 residues. Germline V gene lookup returns CDR1 SGHVS and CDR2 FNYEAQ. The CDR3 DNA reads TGTGCCAGCAGCTTAGAGATAAACACTGAAGCTTTCTTT. Translating it yields CASSLEINTEAFF.

This clonotype showed up just once. This chain joins TRBV2 and TRBJ2-1; TRBD1 might be the D (6 bases). Germline assignment: CDR1 SNHLY and CDR2 FYNNEI. The CDR3 spans 12 residues. The germline V and J ends were trimmed by 7 bases and 3 bases, with 7 bases remaining between them. The CDR3 DNA reads TGTGCCAGCATACAGGGCTACAATGAGCAGTTCTTC. This sequence encodes CASIQGYNEQFF.

The V call is TRBV7-2, the J call TRBJ2-3; D unclear. The V end lost 1 base, the J end lost 6 bases, and 14 bases lay between the germline ends. CDR1 is SGHTA, CDR2 FQGNSA, per germline. The CDR3 consists of 15 residues. CDR3 sequence reads: CASSLERPQWDTQYF. The CDR3 coding sequence is TGTGCCAGCAGCTTAGAGCGTCCCCAGTGGGATACGCAGTATTTT. Full variable domain (remainder filled in from reference TRBV7-2 and TRBJ2-3): GAGVSQSPSNKVTEKGKDVELRCDPISGHTALYWYRQSLGQGLEFLIYFQGNSAPDKSGLPSDRFSAERTGGSVSTLTIQRTQQEDSAVYLCASSLERPQWDTQYFGPGTRLTVL.

This clonotype came up a few times. The chain carries TRBV6-2 or TRBV6-3 and TRBJ2-2; D gene ambiguous. Trimming took 2 bases from V and 4 from J, leaving 8 bases between them. The CDR3 has 14 amino acids. Per the germline V gene, CDR1 is MNHEY and CDR2 is SVGEGT. For the CDR3, the DNA is TGTGCCAGCAGTTACGCCGTCCCCACCGGGGAGCTGTTTTTT. Protein: CASSYAVPTGELFF.

This chain uses TRBV9 with TRBJ2-1; the D is unclear. In germline, CDR1 is SGDLS, CDR2 YYNGEE. This CDR3 has 12 amino acids. Trimming cost V 3 bases and J 6 bases, with 7 bases left between them. CDR3 DNA: TGTGCCAGCAGCGCCCAAATCAATGAGCAGTTCTTC. Amino acid sequence: CASSAQINEQFF.

The chain combines TRBV24-1 with TRBJ2-5; 11 bases are shared with TRBD1. This CDR3 is built from 15 residues. Germline values: CDR1 KGHDR, CDR2 SFDVKD. V lost 5 bases to trimming and J lost 5 bases; unmatched junction nucleotides: 6. The CDR3 loop is CATSVGTGGMETQYF. The DNA of the CDR3 is TGTGCCACCAGTGTGGGGACAGGGGGTATGGAGACCCAGTACTTC.

This chain connects TRBV9 to TRBJ2-5, with TRBD2 as a possible D gene (6 bases). Germline CDR1 and CDR2: SGDLS and YYNGEE. The CDR3 contains 17 residues. The V end lost 0 bases, the J end lost 2 bases, and 17 bases lay between the germline ends. The CDR3 region is CASSVDGSGGLQETQYF. The CDR3 coding sequence is TGTGCCAGCAGCGTAGACGGGAGCGGAGGTTTACAAGAGACCCAGTACTTC.

The sample holds a few counts of this clonotype. The chain joins TRBV2 to TRBJ1-3; D is perhaps TRBD1 (5 bases). Germline V lookup: CDR1 SNHLY, CDR2 FYNNEI. The V and J ends lost 8 bases and 5 bases respectively, with 13 bases between them. The length of the CDR3 is 13 residues. In DNA form, the CDR3 reads TGTGCCAGCTCCCCAGGGCCGAGAAACACCATATATTTT. Encoded protein: CASSPGPRNTIYF.

This clonotype has a handful of counts. The chain joins TRBV6-6 to TRBJ2-1, with D possibly matching TRBD2 (6 bases). Per the germline V gene, CDR1 is MNHNY and CDR2 is SVGAGI (reference sequence). This CDR3 region has 12 residues. Between the trimmed V and J ends, which lost 4 bases and 9 bases, there was a span of 10 bases. DNA of the CDR3: TGTGCCAGCAGTTTCGGGACTTCTGAGCAGTTCTTC. Protein product: CASSFGTSEQFF.

This clonotype has only a few counts. The V gene is TRBV7-6, the J gene TRBJ2-7; 7 bases map to TRBD2. The CDR3 covers 14 residues. CDR1 is SGHVS, CDR2 FNYEAQ, per germline. Unmatched junction bases numbered 10, after V lost 5 bases and J lost 6 bases. CDR3 sequence: CASSTRDYEREQYF. CDR3 nucleotides: TGTGCCAGCAGCACTCGGGACTACGAACGCGAGCAGTACTTC. The full variable domain, its missing parts supplied by reference TRBV7-6 and TRBJ2-7, is GAGVSQSPRYKVTKRGQDVALRCDPISGHVSLYWYRQALGQGPEFLTYFNYEAQQDKSGLPNDRFSAERPEGSISTLTIQRTEQRDSAMYRCASSTRDYEREQYFGPGTRLTVT.

This clonotype occurred many times. The chain links TRBV12-5 to TRBJ2-5; the match to TRBD2 covers 12 bases. V lost 1 base, J lost 2 bases, and 8 bases stayed unmatched. Germline CDR1 reads LGHNT; CDR2 reads FRNRAP. The CDR3 is made up of 18 amino acids. The CDR3 region has the DNA TGTGCTAGTGGTTTGGCCTCTACTAGCGGGAGGAGACAAGAGACCCAGTACTTC. Its protein is CASGLASTSGRRQETQYF.

V is TRBV6-2 or TRBV6-3 and J is TRBJ2-1, with 8 bases identical to TRBD2. The V gene end was trimmed by 3 bases and the J gene end by 4 bases; junction bases not matched to a gene: 8. CDR3 length: 16 residues. In germline, CDR1 is MNHEY, CDR2 SVGEGT. CDR3 sequence reads: CASSYYPGLVYNEQFF. The CDR3, as DNA: TGTGCCAGCAGTTATTATCCGGGACTAGTTTACAATGAGCAGTTCTTC.

The V call is TRBV7-8, the J call TRBJ1-6; D possibly corresponds to TRBD1 (5 bases). Germline CDR1 is SGHVS and CDR2 is FQNEAQ. V gave up 5 bases and J gave up 9 bases, with 17 bases separating them. The CDR3 spans 15 residues. As DNA, the CDR3 is TGTGCCAGCAGCATGCAGACAGCTCTAGGTTCACCCCTCCACTTT. Translating it yields CASSMQTALGSPLHF.

This clonotype was seen a few times. The chain links TRBV29-1 to TRBJ2-3; 9 positions match TRBD2. Germline CDR1 SQVTM, CDR2 ANQGSEA. This CDR3 has 14 amino acids. After removal of 7 bases from V and 3 bases from J, the junction contained 8 bases not matched to a gene. The DNA of the CDR3 is TGCAGCGCCGCCTCTAGCGGGACGACAGATACGCAGTATTTT. Translation gives CSAASSGTTDTQYF.

This clonotype was recorded at least ten times. The chain has TRBV7-6 and TRBJ1-1; D perhaps matches TRBD1 (6 bases). This CDR3 is built from 14 residues. The germline V gene has CDR1 SGHVS and CDR2 FNYEAQ. The V end lost 4 bases, the J end lost 7 bases, and 16 bases lay between the germline ends. The CDR3 reads CASSSGYRDIEAFF. The CDR3 region has the DNA TGTGCCAGCAGCTCTGGGTACCGGGACATTGAAGCTTTCTTT.

V is TRBV5-1 and J is TRBJ2-2, with 9 bases that match TRBD1. This CDR3 is 14 amino acids long. Germline lookup yields CDR1 SGHRS and CDR2 YFSETQ. The V and J ends lost 7 bases and 8 bases, in that order; junction bases with no gene match: 9. The CDR3, as DNA: TGCGCCAGCTCCGGGACAGGGATATCTGGGGAGCTGTTTTTT. Encoded protein: CASSGTGISGELFF. Full variable domain (outside the CDR3, taken from reference TRBV5-1 and TRBJ2-2): KAGVTQTPRYLIKTRGQQVTLSCSPISGHRSVSWYQQTPGQGLQFLFEYFSETQRNKGNFPGRFSGRQFSNSRSEMNVSTLELGDSALYLCASSGTGISGELFFGEGSRLTVL.

In the case of this clonotype: One end of the junction is discordant with germline, which a read error may explain. The chain has TRBV29-1 and TRBJ2-1; 13 bases match TRBD2. Germline V CDR1 and CDR2: SQVTM, ANQGSEA. The CDR3 is 18 residues long. CDR3 protein: CSVEGLAGELSSYNEQFF. Written as DNA, the CDR3 is TGCAGCGTCGAAGGACTAGCGGGAGAACTGAGCTCCTACAATGAGCAGTTCTTC.

This clonotype has just a few counts. CDR3 nucleotides: TGTGCCAGCAGCCCTCGGACTAGCGTCCACAATGAGCAGTTCTTC. Its protein is CASSPRTSVHNEQFF. The chain recombines TRBV7-8 with TRBJ2-1, with 9 bases aligning to TRBD2. V was pared by 5 bases and J by 5 bases, with 7 bases of the junction left unmatched. This CDR3 is built from 15 residues. CDR1 and CDR2 from the germline V gene are SGHVS and FQNEAQ.

This clonotype was seen only a few times. The chain couples TRBV5-4 to TRBJ2-1; no reliable D call. CDR3 size: 11 residues. CDR1 is SGHNT, CDR2 YYREEE, per germline (reference sequence). CDR3: CATTDYNEQFF. CDR3 nucleotides: TGTGCTACGACGGATTACAATGAGCAGTTCTTC.

This clonotype has a handful of counts. V usage is TRBV19 and J usage is TRBJ2-1, with a tentative D call TRBD1 (6 bases). The ends were cut back, 8 bases at V and 0 bases at J, with 11 bases in the middle. Germline V gives CDR1 LNHDA, CDR2 SQIVND (reference sequence). The CDR3 loop spans 14 amino acids. The CDR3 loop is CASWDTSSYNEQFF. CDR3 in DNA: TGTGCCAGTTGGGACACAAGCTCCTACAATGAGCAGTTCTTC.

This clonotype was observed a handful of times. The chain has TRBV28 and TRBJ2-3; D possibly corresponds to TRBD2 (5 bases). The length of the CDR3 is 16 residues. Germline CDR1 is MDHEN and CDR2 is SYDVKM. Trimming cost V 5 bases and J 2 bases, with 17 bases left between them. The CDR3 region has the DNA TGTGCCAGCAGTCTCCCTAAGCGGTCATACACAGATACGCAGTATTTT. Its translation: CASSLPKRSYTDTQYF.

This sequence joins TRBV10-1 and TRBJ2-5; D call uncertain. Trimming took off 4 bases at V and 5 bases at J, with 11 bases between the two ends. Germline V gene lookup returns CDR1 WNHNN and CDR2 SYGVQD (reference sequence). This CDR3 is 13 amino acids long. CDR3 residues: CASSARASETQYF. In DNA form, the CDR3 reads TGCGCCAGCAGTGCTCGGGCCTCCGAGACCCAGTACTTC.

V usage is TRBV19 and J usage is TRBJ2-5; TRBD1 or TRBD2 may be the D gene (5 bases each). Germline assignment: CDR1 LNHDA and CDR2 SQIVND (reference sequence). The CDR3 consists of 15 residues. Trimming removed 4 bases at V and 2 bases at J, with 14 bases between. This chain's CDR3 is CASSTGTTRQETQYF. The CDR3 coding sequence is TGTGCCAGTAGTACCGGGACGACCCGTCAAGAGACCCAGTACTTC.

The V call is TRBV6-1, the J call TRBJ2-1, with 12 bases matching TRBD2. J gave up 12 bases and V 7 bases, and 10 bases lay outside the gene matches. Per the germline V gene, CDR1 is MNHNS and CDR2 is SASEGT. The CDR3 contains 14 residues. In DNA form, the CDR3 reads TGTGCCAGCACCCGGACTAGCGGGGAACGGGGGCAGTTCTTC. Encoded protein: CASTRTSGERGQFF.

The V call is TRBV11-2, the J call TRBJ2-1, with D hard to call. V shed 4 bases and J shed 9 bases, with 10 bases lying between them. Germline V CDR1 and CDR2: SGHAT, FQNNGV. The CDR3 has 12 residues. CDR3 residues: CASSYSHPEQFF. In DNA form, the CDR3 reads TGTGCCAGCAGCTACTCCCATCCTGAGCAGTTCTTC.

This clonotype appeared once. The chain employs TRBV4-1 and TRBJ1-1, with a possible D match to TRBD1 (5 bases). The V and J ends lost 1 base and 6 bases respectively, with 12 bases between them. Germline V lookup: CDR1 MGHRA, CDR2 YSYEKL. This CDR3 spans 14 amino acids. CDR3 in DNA: TGCGCCAGCAGCCAAGCCAGGGTAATCGCTGAAGCTTTCTTT. As protein: CASSQARVIAEAFF.

This clonotype was seen at least ten times. V gene TRBV12-3 or TRBV12-4 combines with J gene TRBJ1-4, with TRBD1 as a possible D gene (6 bases). The CDR3 length is 14 residues. Trimming took 3 bases from V and 7 from J, leaving 12 bases between them. CDR3 protein: CASSFAQGGEKLFF. CDR3 DNA sequence: TGTGCCAGCAGTTTTGCACAGGGAGGTGAAAAACTGTTTTTT.